The rows below give T cell receptor beta chains drawn from one sample of a study of post-analysis software for immune sequencing data. From the PCR reads, TCRdb called clonotypes with MiXCR, one entry per CDR3 protein. The sample lists around 180,000 distinct CDR3 sequences; about 32% were seen once. Sequencing input: blood. The receptors originated from a girl aged 5-17 years with multiple sclerosis. The CDR3 runs from the conserved cysteine through the conserved F or W. The order of the fields is J gene, clone size, D gene, V gene, CDR3 protein, CDR3 DNA. The D gene is left open where the match is weak. Size is omitted from some rows. Given values are once, few, many or a class for expanded clones.

j_call: TRBJ2-2; clone_size: .; d_call: .; v_call: TRBV5-1; cdr3_aa: CASSFGAGWANTGELFF; cdr3_nt: TGCGCCAGCAGCTTTGGGGCCGGTTGGGCGAACACCGGGGAGCTGTTTTTT
j_call: TRBJ1-2; clone_size: .; d_call: .; v_call: TRBV10-2; cdr3_aa: CASRETDRDGYTF; cdr3_nt: TGCGCCAGCAGGGAGACCGACCGGGATGGCTACACCTTC
j_call: TRBJ2-1; clone_size: many; d_call: TRBD2; v_call: TRBV28; cdr3_aa: CASTRTSNEQFF; cdr3_nt: TGTGCCAGCACCCGGACTAGCAATGAGCAGTTCTTC
j_call: TRBJ2-7; clone_size: .; d_call: .; v_call: TRBV27; cdr3_aa: CASRLQGTYEQYF; cdr3_nt: TGTGCCAGCAGGTTGCAGGGGACCTACGAGCAGTACTTC
j_call: TRBJ2-1; clone_size: .; d_call: .; v_call: TRBV5-1; cdr3_aa: CASSLDGNYNEQFF; cdr3_nt: TGCGCCAGCAGCTTGGATGGGAACTACAATGAGCAGTTCTTC
j_call: TRBJ1-2; clone_size: .; d_call: TRBD1; v_call: TRBV6-1; cdr3_aa: CASSEADRARNYGYTF; cdr3_nt: TGTGCCAGCAGTGAAGCGGACAGGGCGAGAAACTATGGCTACACCTTC
j_call: TRBJ2-7; clone_size: many; d_call: .; v_call: TRBV4-2; cdr3_aa: CASSQNYEQYF; cdr3_nt: TGTGCCAGCAGCCAAAACTACGAGCAGTACTTC
j_call: TRBJ2-1; clone_size: .; d_call: .; v_call: TRBV7-9; cdr3_aa: CASRVTKGAHNEQFF; cdr3_nt: TGTGCCAGCAGGGTTACCAAAGGGGCCCACAATGAGCAGTTCTTC
j_call: TRBJ1-2; clone_size: many; d_call: .; v_call: TRBV12-3/TRBV12-4; cdr3_aa: CASSWDLDGYTF; cdr3_nt: TGTGCCAGCAGTTGGGACTTGGATGGCTACACCTTC
j_call: TRBJ2-3; clone_size: .; d_call: .; v_call: TRBV9; cdr3_aa: CASSGWTLDTQYF; cdr3_nt: TGTGCCAGCAGCGGATGGACTCTAGATACGCAGTATTTT
j_call: TRBJ2-7; clone_size: many; d_call: TRBD1; v_call: TRBV20-1; cdr3_aa: CSARDLRGPDSYEQYF; cdr3_nt: TGCAGTGCTAGAGATTTGAGGGGGCCGGATTCCTACGAGCAGTACTTC
j_call: TRBJ2-3; clone_size: .; d_call: TRBD2; v_call: TRBV15; cdr3_aa: CATSRDSVAGVYTDTQYF; cdr3_nt: TGTGCCACCAGCAGAGATTCGGTAGCGGGAGTGTACACAGATACGCAGTATTTT
j_call: TRBJ1-5; clone_size: .; d_call: TRBD1; v_call: TRBV12-3/TRBV12-4; cdr3_aa: CASSAQGGGNQPQHF; cdr3_nt: TGTGCCAGCAGCGCACAGGGGGGTGGCAATCAGCCCCAGCATTTT
j_call: TRBJ2-7; clone_size: many; d_call: .; v_call: TRBV7-2; cdr3_aa: CASSLFHEQYF; cdr3_nt: TGTGCCAGCAGCTTATTCCACGAGCAGTACTTC
j_call: TRBJ1-2; clone_size: few; d_call: .; v_call: TRBV9; cdr3_aa: CASSVAQGFGYTF; cdr3_nt: TGTGCCAGCAGCGTGGCACAGGGTTTCGGCTACACCTTC
j_call: TRBJ2-2; clone_size: few; d_call: .; v_call: TRBV9; cdr3_aa: CASSAGVSNTGELFF; cdr3_nt: TGTGCCAGCAGCGCAGGGGTCTCGAACACCGGGGAGCTGTTTTTT
j_call: TRBJ1-6; clone_size: many; d_call: TRBD1; v_call: TRBV5-1; cdr3_aa: CASSQGQGNSPLHF; cdr3_nt: TGCGCCAGCAGCCAGGGACAGGGGAATTCACCCCTCCACTTT
j_call: TRBJ1-5; clone_size: many; d_call: .; v_call: TRBV20-1; cdr3_aa: CSATQGSNQPQHF; cdr3_nt: TGCAGTGCTACGCAAGGTAGCAATCAGCCCCAGCATTTT
j_call: TRBJ2-7; clone_size: many; d_call: .; v_call: TRBV29-1; cdr3_aa: CSVEGGDLRAGEQYF; cdr3_nt: TGCAGCGTTGAAGGGGGGGACCTTCGCGCAGGCGAGCAGTACTTC
j_call: TRBJ2-1; clone_size: .; d_call: TRBD2; v_call: TRBV27; cdr3_aa: CASSLGAGANNEQFF; cdr3_nt: TGTGCCAGCAGTTTAGGAGCGGGAGCAAACAATGAGCAGTTCTTC
j_call: TRBJ2-4; clone_size: many; d_call: .; v_call: TRBV12-3/TRBV12-4; cdr3_aa: CASSDQAKNIQYF; cdr3_nt: TGTGCCAGCAGTGACCAAGCCAAAAACATTCAGTACTTC
j_call: TRBJ1-1; clone_size: .; d_call: TRBD1; v_call: TRBV3-1; cdr3_aa: CASSQIPGTGNTEAFF; cdr3_nt: TGTGCCAGCAGCCAAATCCCCGGGACAGGGAACACTGAAGCTTTCTTT
j_call: TRBJ2-7; clone_size: few; d_call: .; v_call: TRBV30; cdr3_aa: CAWSVQTHGEQYF; cdr3_nt: TGTGCCTGGAGTGTACAGACTCATGGGGAGCAGTACTTC
j_call: TRBJ2-3; clone_size: .; d_call: TRBD2; v_call: TRBV7-9; cdr3_aa: CASSLVSGSGTDTQYF; cdr3_nt: TGTGCCAGCAGCTTAGTGAGCGGGAGCGGCACAGATACGCAGTATTTT
j_call: TRBJ2-7; clone_size: few; d_call: TRBD1; v_call: TRBV5-1; cdr3_aa: CASSSLNLGQGYKYF; cdr3_nt: TGCGCCAGCAGCTCCCTCAACCTGGGACAGGGGTATAAGTACTTC
j_call: TRBJ1-4; clone_size: few; d_call: .; v_call: TRBV3-1; cdr3_aa: CASSQGTGRGNEKLFF; cdr3_nt: TGTGCCAGCAGCCAAGGAACGGGACGAGGAAATGAAAAACTGTTTTTT
j_call: TRBJ2-1; clone_size: many; d_call: .; v_call: TRBV12-3/TRBV12-4; cdr3_aa: CASSPDNEQFF; cdr3_nt: TGTGCCAGCAGCCCCGACAATGAGCAGTTCTTC
j_call: TRBJ2-3; clone_size: .; d_call: .; v_call: TRBV11-3; cdr3_aa: CASSLRGSGTDTQYF; cdr3_nt: TGTGCCAGCAGCTTACGGGGTAGCGGCACAGATACGCAGTATTTT
j_call: TRBJ2-3; clone_size: many; d_call: TRBD2; v_call: TRBV6-4; cdr3_aa: CASSEASGREATQYF; cdr3_nt: TGTGCCAGCAGTGAGGCTAGCGGGAGGGAGGCTACGCAGTATTTT
j_call: TRBJ1-6; clone_size: few; d_call: .; v_call: TRBV9; cdr3_aa: CASSAMGGGRSSPLHF; cdr3_nt: TGTGCCAGCAGCGCCATGGGGGGCGGTCGTTCCTCACCCCTCCACTTT
j_call: TRBJ1-5; clone_size: few; d_call: .; v_call: TRBV30; cdr3_aa: CAWSTLYRGQPQHF; cdr3_nt: TGTGCCTGGAGTACCCTTTATCGGGGACAGCCCCAGCATTTT
j_call: TRBJ2-1; clone_size: few; d_call: .; v_call: TRBV5-6; cdr3_aa: CASSLGRARNEQFF; cdr3_nt: TGTGCCAGCAGCTTGGGTCGAGCGCGGAATGAGCAGTTCTTC
j_call: TRBJ2-4; clone_size: .; d_call: .; v_call: TRBV4-1; cdr3_aa: CAGSQPGSSRMKQYF; cdr3_nt: TGCGCCGGCAGCCAACCCGGTTCAAGCAGGATGAAGCAGTACTTC
j_call: TRBJ1-1; clone_size: .; d_call: TRBD1; v_call: TRBV29-1; cdr3_aa: CSVAKGAHTEAFF; cdr3_nt: TGCAGCGTTGCCAAGGGGGCGCACACTGAAGCTTTCTTT
j_call: TRBJ1-1; clone_size: .; d_call: .; v_call: TRBV28; cdr3_aa: CASSLSLRNTEAFF; cdr3_nt: TGTGCCAGCAGTTTATCGCTCCGGAACACTGAAGCTTTCTTT
j_call: TRBJ2-2; clone_size: .; d_call: TRBD2; v_call: TRBV2; cdr3_aa: CAGARLAGSTGELFF; cdr3_nt: TGTGCCGGCGCCAGACTAGCGGGGAGCACCGGGGAGCTGTTTTTT
j_call: TRBJ2-7; clone_size: .; d_call: .; v_call: TRBV20-1; cdr3_aa: CSASGAVSSYEQYF; cdr3_nt: TGCAGTGCTAGTGGCGCGGTAAGCTCCTACGAGCAGTACTTC
j_call: TRBJ2-7; clone_size: many; d_call: TRBD2; v_call: TRBV5-6; cdr3_aa: CASSPGLAGGSYEQYF; cdr3_nt: TGTGCCAGCAGCCCGGGACTAGCGGGAGGGTCCTACGAGCAGTACTTC
j_call: TRBJ2-1; clone_size: many; d_call: .; v_call: TRBV5-5; cdr3_aa: CASSSALFSYNEQFF; cdr3_nt: TGTGCCAGCAGCTCTGCACTTTTCTCCTACAATGAGCAGTTCTTC
j_call: TRBJ1-1; clone_size: .; d_call: .; v_call: TRBV12-3/TRBV12-4; cdr3_aa: CASILMGGSTEAFF; cdr3_nt: TGTGCCAGCATCCTTATGGGGGGGAGCACTGAAGCTTTCTTT
j_call: TRBJ2-1; clone_size: .; d_call: TRBD2; v_call: TRBV6-2/TRBV6-3; cdr3_aa: CASSFRGLAGYNEQFF; cdr3_nt: TGTGCCAGCAGTTTCCGGGGACTAGCGGGGTACAATGAGCAGTTCTTC
j_call: TRBJ2-3; clone_size: .; d_call: .; v_call: TRBV7-6; cdr3_aa: CASSPWVDTQYF; cdr3_nt: TGTGCCAGCAGTCCCTGGGTAGATACGCAGTATTTT
j_call: TRBJ1-2; clone_size: many; d_call: TRBD1; v_call: TRBV29-1; cdr3_aa: CSVDPGGPGYTF; cdr3_nt: TGCAGCGTTGACCCAGGGGGCCCTGGCTACACCTTC
j_call: TRBJ2-7; clone_size: many; d_call: TRBD2; v_call: TRBV29-1; cdr3_aa: CSVEALREGRYEQYF; cdr3_nt: TGCAGCGTTGAAGCTTTGCGGGAGGGTCGCTACGAGCAGTACTTC
j_call: TRBJ1-1; clone_size: few; d_call: TRBD1; v_call: TRBV25-1; cdr3_aa: CASSDPGTANTEAFF; cdr3_nt: TGTGCCAGCAGTGATCCCGGGACAGCGAACACTGAAGCTTTCTTT
j_call: TRBJ2-5; clone_size: .; d_call: .; v_call: TRBV7-2; cdr3_aa: CASSLSGRETQYF; cdr3_nt: TGTGCCAGCAGCCTTAGTGGAAGGGAGACCCAGTACTTC
j_call: TRBJ1-6; clone_size: few; d_call: .; v_call: TRBV20-1; cdr3_aa: CSARVPAGLRSPLHF; cdr3_nt: TGCAGTGCTAGAGTTCCGGCAGGGCTAAGATCACCCCTCCACTTT
j_call: TRBJ2-1; clone_size: .; d_call: .; v_call: TRBV29-1; cdr3_aa: CSALNPLSGEGSYNEQFF; cdr3_nt: TGCAGCGCCCTAAACCCCCTCAGCGGAGAGGGGTCCTACAATGAGCAGTTCTTC